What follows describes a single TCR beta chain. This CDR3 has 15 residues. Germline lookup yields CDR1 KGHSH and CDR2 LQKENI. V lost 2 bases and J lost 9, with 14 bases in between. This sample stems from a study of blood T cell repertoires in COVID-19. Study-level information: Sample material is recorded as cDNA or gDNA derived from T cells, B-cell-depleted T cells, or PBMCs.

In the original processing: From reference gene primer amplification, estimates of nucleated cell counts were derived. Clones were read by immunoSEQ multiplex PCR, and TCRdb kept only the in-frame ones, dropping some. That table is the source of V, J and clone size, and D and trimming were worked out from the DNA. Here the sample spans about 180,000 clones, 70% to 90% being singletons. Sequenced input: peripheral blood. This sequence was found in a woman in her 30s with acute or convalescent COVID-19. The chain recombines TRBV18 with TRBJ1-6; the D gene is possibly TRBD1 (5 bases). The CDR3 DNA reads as TGTGCCAGCTCACCAAATGCAGGGTCGGGTTCACCCCTCCACTTT. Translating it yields CASSPNAGSGSPLHF.